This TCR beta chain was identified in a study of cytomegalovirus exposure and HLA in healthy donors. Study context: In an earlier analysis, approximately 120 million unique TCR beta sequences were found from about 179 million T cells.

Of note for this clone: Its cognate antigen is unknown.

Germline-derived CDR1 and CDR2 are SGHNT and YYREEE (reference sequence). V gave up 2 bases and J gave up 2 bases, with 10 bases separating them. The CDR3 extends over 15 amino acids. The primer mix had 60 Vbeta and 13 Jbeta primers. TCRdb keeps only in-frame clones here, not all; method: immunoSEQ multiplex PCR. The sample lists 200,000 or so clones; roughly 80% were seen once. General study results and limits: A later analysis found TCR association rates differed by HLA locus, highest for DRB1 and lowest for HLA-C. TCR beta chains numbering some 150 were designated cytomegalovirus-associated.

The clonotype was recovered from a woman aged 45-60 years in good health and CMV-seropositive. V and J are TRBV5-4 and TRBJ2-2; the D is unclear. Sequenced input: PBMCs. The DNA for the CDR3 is TGTGCCAGCAGCTTCGCGGCCCGAAACACCGGGGAGCTGTTTTTT. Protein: CASSFAARNTGELFF.